This T cell receptor beta chain came from a study of resident and recirculating memory T cells in vitiligo. Looking at the study overall: Each patient gave two lesional and two nonlesional epidermal shave biopsies, plus PBMCs.

V shed 2 bases, J shed 2 bases, and the junction held 4 bases outside the gene matches. CDR3 length: 16 residues. Germline V lookup: CDR1 SNHLY, CDR2 FYNNEI. Measured with immunoSEQ multiplex PCR; TCRdb has only the in-frame clones, and not every one. This table holds roughly 80,000 clones, about 91% found once. The chain is built from TRBV2 and TRBJ2-3, with TRBD2 matching over 10 bases. This receptor was obtained from a male donor with vitiligo. The sequencing sample was made of blood. The CDR3 bases are TGTGCCAGCAGTGAAAAGCGGGAGGGCCTCACAGATACGCAGTATTTT. Translating gives CASSEKREGLTDTQYF.